What follows is one TCR beta chain and its context. The data are from a study of shared clonotypes between healthy human individuals. CD45RO negativity and positive selection for CCR7 defined naive CD8 cells, a population that excluded terminally differentiated effector memory CD45RA+ cells. The method was immunoSEQ multiplex PCR; TCRdb's version includes in-frame clones alone and lacks a portion of them. The sample includes almost 700,000 clones, about 90% of them seen just once. V was pared by 0 bases and J by 0 bases, with 5 bases of the junction left unmatched. This CDR3 contains 17 residues. Germline assignment: CDR1 MNHEY and CDR2 SMNVEV (reference sequence).

This chain links TRBV27 with TRBJ2-1; the match to TRBD2 covers 7 bases. The receptor's source is a man aged 25-45 years in good health. Material: naive CD8+ T cells sorted from blood. Here the CDR3 reads CASSLSSTSDSYNEQFF. CDR3 DNA sequence: TGTGCCAGCAGTTTATCGTCAACTAGCGACTCCTACAATGAGCAGTTCTTC.